One sample yielded the 10 T cell receptor beta chains listed below, sequenced in a study of T cells in Graves' hyperthyroidism and ophthalmopathy. Amplification of TCR beta CDR3 regions was performed using RNA transcripts as template. The TCR CDR3 was amplified in a first-round RT-PCR using the HTBI primer set. TCRdb ran MiXCR on the multiplex PCR reads and lists one entry per CDR3 protein. The profile shows some 620,000 distinct CDR3 sequences, 16% of them singletons. Sequencing was carried out using blood. The receptors derive from a woman aged 25 to 39 with Graves' hyperthyroidism.

The rearrangement links TRBV30 to TRBJ2-7; D is perhaps TRBD1 or TRBD2 (5 bases each). V lost 1 base and J lost 6, with 13 bases in between. Germline V gives CDR1 GTSNPN, CDR2 SVGIG (reference sequence). This CDR3 region has 13 residues. CDR3 in DNA: TGTGCCTGGAGTGGAGGGGCGGTTACCGAGCAGTACTTC. The encoded protein is CAWSGGAVTEQYF.

The chain uses TRBV12-5 and TRBJ1-2; TRBD1 might be the D (6 bases). The CDR3 runs to 14 residues. V lost 6 bases and J 6 bases, leaving 17 bases between the germline ends. The V gene's germline CDR1 is LGHNT and CDR2 FRNRAP. CDR3 sequence: CASGRGGVDHGYTF. In nucleotides, the CDR3 is TGTGCTAGTGGCCGGGGGGGCGTTGACCATGGCTACACCTTC.

This clonotype was counted many times. The chain employs TRBV12-3 or TRBV12-4 and TRBJ2-5; 13 bases align to TRBD2. The CDR3 spans 16 residues. With 5 bases clipped from V and 5 bases from J, the junction kept 8 bases outside the gene matches. CDR3 sequence: CASSPRTSGSGETQYF. The CDR3 bases are TGTGCCAGCAGTCCAAGGACTAGCGGGAGCGGCGAGACCCAGTACTTC.

V gene TRBV5-6 combines with J gene TRBJ2-7, with 9 bases fitting TRBD1. CDR1 and CDR2 from the germline V gene are SGHDT and YYEEEE. The V and J ends lost 2 bases and 5 bases, in that order; junction bases with no gene match: 5. This CDR3 comprises 14 residues. CDR3 region: CASSFRQGVNEQYF. CDR3 nucleotide sequence: TGTGCCAGCAGCTTTAGACAGGGGGTCAACGAGCAGTACTTC.

The rearrangement uses TRBV29-1 and TRBJ1-2, with TRBD1 as a possible D gene (5 bases). This CDR3 is 15 amino acids long. Germline CDR1 SQVTM, CDR2 ANQGSEA. The ends were cut back, 1 base at V and 7 bases at J, with 19 bases in the middle. The CDR3 here is CSVEGDGGPGGGYTF. DNA for the CDR3: TGCAGCGTTGAAGGGGATGGGGGACCCGGTGGTGGCTACACCTTC.

Many counts were recorded for this clonotype. This rearrangement joins TRBV11-2 to TRBJ2-1; 7 positions agree with TRBD2. The junction had 12 bases not matched to a gene; V was cut back by 4 bases and J by 6 bases. CDR3 size: 16 residues. Per the germline V gene, CDR1 is SGHAT and CDR2 is FQNNGV. DNA for the CDR3: TGTGCCAGCAGCTCGACTGGGACTACCCAGCCCAATGAGCAGTTCTTC. Translating it yields CASSSTGTTQPNEQFF.

This clonotype turned up a few times. J is TRBJ2-2 and V is TRBV2; a weak D match, TRBD2 (6 bases). The germline V gene encodes CDR1 SNHLY and CDR2 FYNNEI. CDR3 size: 15 residues. Trimming shortened V by 4 bases and J by 5 bases, and 14 bases separated the two germline ends. CDR3 in DNA: TGTGCCAGCAGTGTGTTGGAGGGGCCTACCGGGGAGCTGTTTTTT. Its translation: CASSVLEGPTGELFF.

The sample holds many counts of this clonotype. V usage is TRBV7-8 and J usage is TRBJ2-7; D possibly corresponds to TRBD1 (6 bases). V was cut by 4 bases and J by 3 bases, with 13 bases left in between. CDR3 length: 14 residues. Per the germline V gene, CDR1 is SGHVS and CDR2 is FQNEAQ. DNA of the CDR3: TGTGCCAGCAGCTCCGGGACATCCCTCTACGAGCAGTACTTC. Translating it yields CASSSGTSLYEQYF.

About this clonotype: With a much larger clone just one base away, this may be a read error. CDR3 sequence: CASFQSGTTYEQYF. In DNA form, the CDR3 reads TGTGCCAGCTTCCAGAGCGGGACGACTTACGAGCAGTACTTC. The chain uses TRBV28 and TRBJ2-7; 7 nucleotides align to TRBD2. With 8 bases clipped from V and 4 bases from J, the junction kept 11 bases outside the gene matches. CDR1 is MDHEN and CDR2 is SYDVKM in the germline V gene. CDR3 size: 14 residues.

Details on this clonotype: A much larger clone is a single base away; this may be a read error. V is TRBV2 and J is TRBJ1-1; D is ambiguous. CDR1 is SNHLY, CDR2 FYNNEI, per germline. The CDR3 sequence is 12 residues long. The CDR3 region has the DNA TGTGCCAGCAGTCGAGAGTTAAAACACTATCTCTTT. It specifies CASSRELKHYLF. Looking up the rest from reference TRBV2 and TRBJ1-1 gives the full variable domain: EPEVTQTPSHQVTQMGQEVILRCVPISNHLYFYWYRQILGQKVEFLVSFYNNEISEKSEIFDDQFSVERPDGSNFTLKIRSTKLEDSAMYFCASSRELKHYLFGQGTRLTVV.